These 25 T cell receptor beta chains originate from one sample sequenced in a study of T cell changes during pregnancy in multiple sclerosis. Method: immunoSEQ multiplex PCR; TCRdb's copy keeps in-frame clones and lacks some. The sample consists of 30,000 to 45,000 clones, over 75% of them appearing once. The sample here was CD4+ T cells from peripheral blood mononuclear cells, taken before pregnancy. The receptors come from a female donor with multiple sclerosis, enrolled in a pregnancy study.

This chain joins TRBV6-5 and TRBJ2-7, with 11 bases matching TRBD2. Unmatched junction bases numbered 10, after V lost 2 bases and J lost 7 bases. This CDR3 comprises 16 residues. Germline values: CDR1 MNHEY, CDR2 SVGAGI. CDR3 coding DNA: TGTGCCAGCAGTTACGTTAGCGGGAGGGTTACGCGGGAGCAGTACTTC. Translation gives CASSYVSGRVTREQYF.

V and J are TRBV6-4 and TRBJ2-1; tentatively, D is TRBD2 (6 bases). The CDR3 has 14 amino acids. Germline V gene sequence: CDR1 MRHNA, CDR2 SNTAGT. Trimming shortened V by 6 bases and J by 8 bases, and 17 bases separated the two germline ends. CDR3 DNA sequence: TGTGCCAGCAGCCCGGGACTGGGATTCGATGAGCAGTTCTTC. This sequence encodes CASSPGLGFDEQFF.

Turning to this clone: This may stem from a read error, because a much larger clone lies one nucleotide away. The sample holds other DNA sequences that translate to the same CDR3. The gene calls are TRBV6-1 and TRBJ2-7; 10 bases match TRBD1. This CDR3 region has 14 residues. The V gene end was trimmed by 6 bases and the J gene end by 3 bases; junction bases not matched to a gene: 5. The germline CDR1 and CDR2 sequences are MNHNS and SASEGT. The DNA for the CDR3 is TGTGCCAGCAGCCCCCGGACAGGGGGCTACGAGCAGTACTTC. Translating it yields CASSPRTGGYEQYF.

This clone was detected a few times. The V call is TRBV19, the J call TRBJ1-1; D is ambiguous. Germline values: CDR1 LNHDA, CDR2 SQIVND (reference sequence). The CDR3 totals 14 residues. The germline V and J ends were trimmed by 6 bases and 3 bases, with 14 bases remaining between them. CDR3 sequence (DNA): TGTGCCAGTAGGCGAGGGAAAATGGACACTGAAGCTTTCTTT. As protein: CASRRGKMDTEAFF.

The J gene is TRBJ2-6, the V gene TRBV6-4; D is ambiguous. Trimming took 0 bases from V and 1 from J, leaving 7 bases between them. Germline CDR1 MRHNA, CDR2 SNTAGT. The CDR3 has 16 amino acids. CDR3 loop: CASSDSSLSGANVLTF. CDR3 DNA: TGTGCCAGCAGTGACTCGAGTCTATCTGGGGCCAACGTCCTGACTTTC.

For the CDR3, the DNA is TGTGCCAGCTCACCCCGACAGGGGGCAGGGACTGAAGCTTTCTTT. It encodes CASSPRQGAGTEAFF. V gene TRBV18 combines with J gene TRBJ1-1, with TRBD1 matching 10 bases. Germline CDR1 and CDR2: KGHSH and LQKENI. The CDR3 length is 15 residues. V shed 3 bases, J shed 5 bases, and the junction held 6 bases outside the gene matches.

V is TRBV5-4 and J is TRBJ2-4; 9 nucleotides line up with TRBD2. Trimming took 0 bases from V and 0 from J; bases not matched to a gene: 7. Germline V gene sequence: CDR1 SGHNT, CDR2 YYREEE (reference sequence). The CDR3 is 18 residues long. The CDR3: CASSLGGRGALAKNIQYF. In DNA, the CDR3 is TGTGCCAGCAGCTTGGGCGGGAGGGGAGCCCTAGCCAAAAACATTCAGTACTTC. The whole variable domain, filled in from reference TRBV5-4 and TRBJ2-4, reads ETGVTQSPTHLIKTRGQQVTLRCSSQSGHNTVSWYQQALGQGPQFIFQYYREEENGRGNFPPRFSGLQFPNYSSELNVNALELDDSALYLCASSLGGRGALAKNIQYFGAGTRLSVL.

The J gene is TRBJ2-7, the V gene TRBV29-1; D is unresolved. The CDR3 is 13 residues long. Deletions cut 4 bases from V and 3 bases from J, with 13 bases between. The germline V gene has CDR1 SQVTM and CDR2 ANQGSEA. The CDR3 region has the DNA TGCAGCGTTGTTCTGGCAGGCCTCTACGAGCAGTACTTC. It is translated as CSVVLAGLYEQYF.

This clone is a singleton in its sample. The chain uses TRBV19 and TRBJ2-7; no clear D gene. The germline gives CDR1 LNHDA, CDR2 SQIVND (reference sequence). Trimming removed 3 bases from V and 3 bases from J, with 15 bases in between. This CDR3 spans 15 amino acids. CDR3 nucleotide sequence: TGTGCCAGTAGTATTGAGTTATCCGCGAACTACGAGCAGTACTTC. This codes for CASSIELSANYEQYF. The complete variable domain, with remaining parts taken from reference TRBV19 and TRBJ2-7, reads DGGITQSPKYLFRKEGQNVTLSCEQNLNHDAMYWYRQDPGQGLRLIYYSQIVNDFQKGDIAEGYSVSREKKESFPLTVTSAQKNPTAFYLCASSIELSANYEQYFGPGTRLTVT.

This clone came up once. The chain uses TRBV6-5 and TRBJ1-1, with a tentative D call TRBD1 (5 bases). Trimming pared 2 bases from V and 4 bases from J, leaving 14 bases between. Per germline, CDR1 MNHEY and CDR2 SVGAGI. CDR3 size: 15 residues. The CDR3 coding sequence is TGTGCCAGCAGTTACCGGGGGAGGGTTGGCACTGAAGCTTTCTTT. Its protein is CASSYRGRVGTEAFF.

This chain joins TRBV28 and TRBJ2-7, with 11 positions matching TRBD2. J gave up 2 bases and V 10 bases, and 7 bases lay outside the gene matches. CDR3 size: 14 residues. Per the germline V gene, CDR1 is MDHEN and CDR2 is SYDVKM. The CDR3 DNA reads as TGTGCCACAATAGCGGGAGGGCCCCCCTACGAGCAGTACTTC. This gives the protein CATIAGGPPYEQYF.

This chain joins TRBV4-1 and TRBJ1-4, with a possible D match to TRBD1 (6 bases). The V gene's germline CDR1 is MGHRA and CDR2 YSYEKL. Trimming took off 0 bases at V and 16 bases at J, with 18 bases between the two ends. CDR3 length: 14 residues. CDR3 nucleotides: TGCGCCAGCAGCCAAGACCCCGGACAGCCATCGAAGTTTTTT. Its protein is CASSQDPGQPSKFF.

The chain recombines TRBV30 with TRBJ2-3; possibly TRBD1 for D (7 bases). The CDR3 loop spans 15 amino acids. In germline, CDR1 is GTSNPN, CDR2 SVGIG (reference sequence). V dropped 3 bases and J dropped 2 bases, with 15 bases sitting between them. The CDR3 DNA reads TGTGCCTGGAGAGGAGCAGGGGGGAACACAGATACGCAGTATTTT. Translation gives CAWRGAGGNTDTQYF. Based on the CDR3 plus reference TRBV30 and TRBJ2-3, the full variable domain is SQTIHQWPATLVQPVGSPLSLECTVEGTSNPNLYWYRQAAGRGLQLLFYSVGIGQISSEVPQNLSASRPQDRQFILSSKKLLLSDSGFYLCAWRGAGGNTDTQYFGPGTRLTVL.

The chain employs TRBV5-1 and TRBJ2-3; 7 bases agree with TRBD1. The germline gives CDR1 SGHRS, CDR2 YFSETQ. Unmatched junction bases numbered 6, after V lost 0 bases and J lost 2 bases. The CDR3 totals 16 residues. The CDR3 reads CASSLVGQAPTDTQYF. The CDR3 nucleotides read TGCGCCAGCAGCTTGGTTGGACAGGCACCCACAGATACGCAGTATTTT.

The chain joins TRBV7-2 to TRBJ1-1, with 8 bases aligning to TRBD1. CDR1 SGHTA and CDR2 FQGNSA come from the germline V gene. This CDR3 spans 15 amino acids. V shed 1 base, J shed 1 base, and the junction held 2 bases outside the gene matches. This CDR3 reads CASSLGTGRNTEAFF. The CDR3 nucleotides are TGTGCCAGCAGCTTAGGGACAGGGAGGAACACTGAAGCTTTCTTT.

This chain links TRBV6-6 with TRBJ2-6; the D gene is possibly TRBD2 (6 bases). Germline V gene sequence: CDR1 MNHNY, CDR2 SVGAGI (reference sequence). Trimming pared 9 bases from V and 0 bases from J, leaving 15 bases between. The CDR3 totals 16 residues. The CDR3 sequence: CASREGRPSGANVLTF. The CDR3 nucleotides read TGTGCCAGTCGAGAGGGGAGGCCCTCTGGGGCCAACGTCCTGACTTTC.

This rearrangement joins TRBV5-6 to TRBJ2-5; 8 positions agree with TRBD2. The CDR3 runs 14 residues. Unmatched junction bases numbered 4, after V lost 4 bases and J lost 2 bases. Germline V gene data show CDR1 as SGHDT and CDR2 as YYEEEE. The DNA for the CDR3 is TGTGCCAGCAGCCCGGGGGGGGGACAAGAGACCCAGTACTTC. It specifies CASSPGGGQETQYF.

This chain joins TRBV11-2 and TRBJ2-2; D not certain. The germline gives CDR1 SGHAT, CDR2 FQNNGV. V was cut by 2 bases and J by 2 bases, with 3 bases left in between. This CDR3 contains 13 residues. As DNA, the CDR3 is TGTGCCAGCAGCTTACCAAACACCGGGGAGCTGTTTTTT. Translating it yields CASSLPNTGELFF.

V usage is TRBV7-9 and J usage is TRBJ2-2, with 8 bases that match TRBD1. The germline V gene has CDR1 SEHNR and CDR2 FQNEAQ (reference sequence). The CDR3 covers 15 residues. Germline trimming cut 5 bases from V and 5 bases from J; bases unmatched to any gene: 7. CDR3: CASSPGQGHTGELFF. The CDR3, as DNA: TGTGCCAGCAGCCCTGGACAGGGTCATACCGGGGAGCTGTTTTTT.

The chain is built from TRBV28 and TRBJ2-7; D perhaps matches TRBD2 (5 bases). V was pared by 6 bases and J by 6 bases, with 9 bases between. CDR3 length: 11 residues. Germline assignment: CDR1 MDHEN and CDR2 SYDVKM. The CDR3 spells CASSPGVEQYF. CDR3 in DNA: TGTGCCAGCAGCCCCGGGGTCGAGCAGTACTTC.

The chain combines TRBV9 with TRBJ1-1; D is perhaps TRBD1 (5 bases). Per germline, CDR1 SGDLS and CDR2 YYNGEE. This CDR3 contains 13 residues. Trimming cost V 5 bases and J 7 bases, with 15 bases left between them. The CDR3 here is CASRALQGDEAFF. The CDR3 DNA reads TGTGCCAGCAGAGCCCTACAAGGGGATGAAGCTTTCTTT.

This chain uses TRBV10-3 with TRBJ1-2; maybe TRBD1 (5 bases). Trimming stripped 9 bases from V and 6 bases from J, with 17 bases between. Germline loops: CDR1 ENHRY, CDR2 SYGVKD. The CDR3 spans 13 residues. CDR3 DNA: TGTGCCATTACTTGGGGCTTAGAAAATGGCTACACCTTC. Its protein is CAITWGLENGYTF.

This chain links TRBV9 with TRBJ2-1, with 7 bases lining up with TRBD2. This CDR3 region has 15 residues. Per the germline V gene, CDR1 is SGDLS and CDR2 is YYNGEE. V was pared by 4 bases and J by 5 bases, with 9 bases of the junction left unmatched. DNA of the CDR3: TGTGCCAGCAGCCCATCCAGCGGGGCCAACAATGAGCAGTTCTTC. This translates into CASSPSSGANNEQFF.

The chain combines TRBV30 with TRBJ2-2, with TRBD2 identical over 7 bases. Germline CDR1 reads GTSNPN; CDR2 reads SVGIG (reference sequence). Trimming removed 4 bases from V and 5 bases from J; junction bases left unmatched: 7. The CDR3 consists of 14 residues. The chain's CDR3 is CAWTGGSITGELFF. The DNA for the CDR3 is TGTGCCTGGACCGGCGGGAGTATTACCGGGGAGCTGTTTTTT. The full variable domain, with the rest looked up from reference TRBV30 and TRBJ2-2, is SQTIHQWPATLVQPVGSPLSLECTVEGTSNPNLYWYRQAAGRGLQLLFYSVGIGQISSEVPQNLSASRPQDRQFILSSKKLLLSDSGFYLCAWTGGSITGELFFGEGSRLTVL.

By sample fraction, this clone is medium-sized. The genes are TRBV21-1 and TRBJ2-7; TRBD2, the D gene given by the table, was not confirmed from the DNA. TRBV21-1 is reported as a pseudogene. The CDR3 loop spans 16 amino acids. CDR3 coding DNA: TGTGCCAGCAGCAAAGCTGCACTAGCGGGCCGCTACGAGCAGTACTTC. Its translation: CASSKAALAGRYEQYF.